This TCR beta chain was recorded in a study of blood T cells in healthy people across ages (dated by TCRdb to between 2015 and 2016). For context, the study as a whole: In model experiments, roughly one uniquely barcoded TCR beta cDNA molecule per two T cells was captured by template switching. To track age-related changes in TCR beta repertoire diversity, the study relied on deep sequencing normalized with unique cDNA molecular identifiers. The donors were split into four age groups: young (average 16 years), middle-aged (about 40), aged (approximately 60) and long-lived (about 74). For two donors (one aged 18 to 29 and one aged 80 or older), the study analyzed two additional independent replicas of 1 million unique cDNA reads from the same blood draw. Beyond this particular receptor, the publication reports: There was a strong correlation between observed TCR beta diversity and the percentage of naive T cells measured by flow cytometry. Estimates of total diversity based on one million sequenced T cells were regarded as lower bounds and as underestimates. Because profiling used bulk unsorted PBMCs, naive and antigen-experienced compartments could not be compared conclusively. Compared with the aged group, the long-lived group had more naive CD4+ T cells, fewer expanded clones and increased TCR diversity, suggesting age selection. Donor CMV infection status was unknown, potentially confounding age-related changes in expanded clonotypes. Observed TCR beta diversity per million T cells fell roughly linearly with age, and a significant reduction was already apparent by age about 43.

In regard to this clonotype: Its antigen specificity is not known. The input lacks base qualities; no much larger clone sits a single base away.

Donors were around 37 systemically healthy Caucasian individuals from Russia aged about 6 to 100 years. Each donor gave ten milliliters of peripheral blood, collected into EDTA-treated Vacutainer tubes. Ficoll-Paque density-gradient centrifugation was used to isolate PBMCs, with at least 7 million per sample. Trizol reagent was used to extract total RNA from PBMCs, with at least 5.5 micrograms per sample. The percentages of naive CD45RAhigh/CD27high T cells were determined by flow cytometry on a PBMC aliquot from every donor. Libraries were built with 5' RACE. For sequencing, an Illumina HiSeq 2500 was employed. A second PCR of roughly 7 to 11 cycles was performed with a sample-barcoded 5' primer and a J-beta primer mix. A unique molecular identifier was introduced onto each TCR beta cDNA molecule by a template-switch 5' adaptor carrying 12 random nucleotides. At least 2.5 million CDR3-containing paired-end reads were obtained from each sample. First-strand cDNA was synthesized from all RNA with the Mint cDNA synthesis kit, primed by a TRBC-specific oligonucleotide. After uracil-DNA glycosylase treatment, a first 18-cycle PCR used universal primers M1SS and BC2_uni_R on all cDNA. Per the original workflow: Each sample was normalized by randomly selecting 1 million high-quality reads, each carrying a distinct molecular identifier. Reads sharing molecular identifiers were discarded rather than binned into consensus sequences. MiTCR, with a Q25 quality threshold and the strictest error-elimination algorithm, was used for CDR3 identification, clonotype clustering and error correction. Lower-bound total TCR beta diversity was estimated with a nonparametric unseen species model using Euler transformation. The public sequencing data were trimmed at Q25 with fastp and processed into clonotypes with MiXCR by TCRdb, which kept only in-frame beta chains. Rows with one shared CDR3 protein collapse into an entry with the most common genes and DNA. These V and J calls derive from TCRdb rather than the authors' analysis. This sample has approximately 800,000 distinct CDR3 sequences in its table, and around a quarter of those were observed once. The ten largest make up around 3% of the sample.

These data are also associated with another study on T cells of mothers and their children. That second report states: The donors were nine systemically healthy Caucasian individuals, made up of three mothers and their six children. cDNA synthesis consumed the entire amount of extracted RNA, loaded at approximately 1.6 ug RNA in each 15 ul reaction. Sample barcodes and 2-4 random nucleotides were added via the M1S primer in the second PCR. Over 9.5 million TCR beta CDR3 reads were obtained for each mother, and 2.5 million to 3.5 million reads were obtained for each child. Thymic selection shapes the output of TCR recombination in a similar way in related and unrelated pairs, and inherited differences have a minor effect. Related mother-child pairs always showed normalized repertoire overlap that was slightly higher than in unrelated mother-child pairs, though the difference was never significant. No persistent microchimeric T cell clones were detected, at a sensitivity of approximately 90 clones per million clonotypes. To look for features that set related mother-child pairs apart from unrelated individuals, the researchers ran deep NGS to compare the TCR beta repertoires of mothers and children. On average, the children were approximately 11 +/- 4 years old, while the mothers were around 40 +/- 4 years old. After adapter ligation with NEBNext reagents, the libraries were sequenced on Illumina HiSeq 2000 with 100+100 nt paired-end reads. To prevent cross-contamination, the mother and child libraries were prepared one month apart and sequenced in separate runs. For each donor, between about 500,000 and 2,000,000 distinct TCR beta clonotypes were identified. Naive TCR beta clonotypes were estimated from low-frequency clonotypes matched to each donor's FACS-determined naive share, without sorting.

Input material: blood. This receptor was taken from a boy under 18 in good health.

The CDR3 has the sequence CASSLAGTGWYEQYF. Read as DNA, the sequence is TGTGCCAGCAGTTTAGCAGGGACAGGGTGGTACGAGCAGTACTTC. Recombination connected TRBV12-3 or TRBV12-4 to TRBJ2-5; 9 central bases correspond to TRBD1. The DNA end is more similar to TRBJ2-7, so the J call may be wrong. The CDR3 spans 15 residues, from the cysteine through the phenylalanine. Only the CDR3 part of the read is kept: 45 bases, read in frame from the first base.